The source of this T cell receptor (beta chain) is a study of shared clonotypes between healthy human individuals. Overall study context: There were three CD4 naive, three CD4 memory, two CD8 naive and one CD8 memory plates per donor.

V gave up 6 bases and J gave up 4 bases, with 9 bases separating them. The CDR3 has 12 amino acids. The V gene's germline CDR1 is SEHNR and CDR2 FQNEAQ (reference sequence). Sequencing used immunoSEQ multiplex PCR; TCRdb keeps in-frame clones, though not all of them. Of approximately 720,000 clones listed, 92% are singletons. CD8 cells classed as naive were CD45RO-negative and positively selected for CCR7, excluding terminally differentiated effector memory CD45RA+ cells. The sequence derives from a man aged 30 to 39 in good health. Sequencing input: naive CD8+ T cells sorted from blood. The chain employs TRBV7-9 and TRBJ1-1; D gene unclear. CDR3 residues: CASSEGGTEAFF. The CDR3 DNA sequence: TGTGCCAGCAGTGAGGGCGGCACTGAAGCTTTCTTT.